This TCR beta chain was sequenced for a study of T cells in Graves' hyperthyroidism and ophthalmopathy (dated by TCRdb to between 2017 and 2020). In terms of the full investigation: Peripheral blood samples were taken at the time of initial diagnosis, prior to any treatment. To identify TCR V-J signatures that set the groups apart, the researchers used a discovery cohort of more than 95 patients, made up of under 45 with Graves' ophthalmopathy and some 58 with stable Graves' hyperthyroidism. Prospective prediction of ophthalmopathy was tested in an independent validation cohort consisting of fewer than 20 hyperthyroidism patients and around 16 patients who later progressed to ophthalmopathy. For training and testing, the approximately 92 patients in the discovery cohort were randomly divided in a 7:3 ratio. Thyroid tissue and blood T-cell repertoires from six Graves' hyperthyroidism patients were also compared in the study. Once sampling was done, hyperthyroidism patients were given methimazole at a starting dose of 30 mg daily, whereas ophthalmopathy patients were given high-dose intravenous methylprednisolone. According to the paper, TCR Vbeta CDR3 sequencing was carried out on 120 to 150 peripheral blood samples, which came from over 40 ophthalmopathy, fewer than 80 hyperthyroidism and 17 progressor patients.

The TCR beta CDR3 regions were amplified from RNA transcripts. The first round of RT-PCR for the TCR CDR3 was performed with the HTBI primer set and the Qiagen OneStep RT-PCR kit. A second multiplex PCR round built the libraries, followed by size selection and purification. Libraries were sequenced paired-end with 100 bp reads on an Illumina HiSeq2000. As for how the authors treated the data: SOAPnuke was used to process the raw data, removing reads that contained adapters or uncalled bases, had a mean Phred below 15, or lacked an exact match to the constant primer or identifier. High-quality paired reads were merged with COPE v1.2.5, and unique nucleotide sequences were defined as clonotypes. MiTCR v1.1 was used to align the clonotypes against IMGT TRBV, TRBD and TRBJ reference segments. Only V-J combinations with frequency above 0.0001, covering about 99% of repertoires, were analysed. A TCS score was defined as the ratio between F50 (clonal expansion) and ExV (chaos), using BLOSUM62-based TCRdist between CDR3 peptides within each V-J. Welch's t-statistics and random forest reduced 450 to 600 V-J features to 13, which were used in a naive Bayes classifier (R e1071). TCRdb ran its own pipeline on the public reads, namely fastp trimming at Q25 and MiXCR clone calling, and kept in-frame beta chains. CDR3 protein duplicates are merged, each entry listing the most common genes and DNA. The V and J calls and clone size are TCRdb's, not the authors'. Here the sample has approximately 430,000 distinct CDR3 sequences; 14% to 15% occur a single time. The top ten constitute roughly 13% of the sample.

Ophthalmopathy patients had moderately to severely active disease, Clinical Activity Score of at least 3, NOSPECS grade of at least 4, and duration under 3 months. Exclusion was applied to patients with uncontrolled infections, other autoimmune diseases, pregnancy or lactation. Diagnoses were based on clinical symptoms, serum thyroxine and TRAb, thyroid ultrasound and orbital computed tomography. PBMCs were isolated from 8 to 10 ml of fresh peripheral blood by Ficoll-Paque density gradient centrifugation. Total RNA was extracted with Trizol reagent, and quality was checked on an Agilent 2100 Bioanalyzer. Trimming costs V 8 bases and J 4 bases, and their ends lie 14 bases apart. Taken from cysteine to phenylalanine, the CDR3 has 13 residues. CDR3 DNA only is kept here, 39 bases in frame from base 1. The full study reports these points: Sample size was not statistically predetermined, and blinding of investigators to group allocation was not performed. In validation, progression to ophthalmopathy was predicted by the model with 65% to 71% sensitivity and 72% to 85% specificity, a median of about 6.4 months before onset. A 13 V-J signature model separated ophthalmopathy from stable hyperthyroidism, with about 90% sensitivity and about 81% specificity in cross-validation and 80%/75% in testing. Most expanded thyroid clonotypes (frequency above 0.001) were also detected in blood, suggesting blood repertoires may reflect thyroid immune responses.

The sample holds many counts of this clonotype. Its target antigen remains unknown. Base qualities were left out, and no much larger clone turns up one base away. The V gene is TRBV12-3 or TRBV12-4 and the J gene is TRBJ2-5, with a weak D call of TRBD2 (5 bases match). What was sequenced was blood. The sequence was obtained from a man between 18 and 29 years old with Graves' ophthalmopathy. CDR3 region: CASCPGSVETQYF. In nucleotides, the sequence is TGTGCCAGCTGCCCGGGGAGCGTAGAGACCCAGTACTTC.